These 31 T cell receptor beta chains were all obtained from the same sample, sequenced in a study of chemoradiotherapy in HPV16-positive cancers (dated 2022 in TCRdb). The library was generated by the immunoSEQ multiplex PCR assay. In TCRdb, the immuneACCESS table is reduced to in-frame sequences with V and J assigned. These tables do not hold every clone; where another copy was compared, an unresolved V gene accounts for under half, and the others remain unexplained. In all, the sample holds 14,000 or so clones, and approximately 74% of those were seen once. The ten largest account for over 7.5% of the sample. Specimen collection occurred from a patient who underwent chemoradiotherapy. The receptors stem from a human donor with HPV-associated anogenital cancer.

J is TRBJ2-1 and V is TRBV10-3; 12 positions agree with TRBD2. The CDR3 contains 16 residues. Germline CDR1 reads ENHRY; CDR2 reads SYGVKD. J lost 3 bases, V lost 3 bases, and 3 bases had no gene match. The CDR3 reads CAISDQTSGGYNEQFF. The CDR3 DNA reads as TGTGCCATCAGTGACCAGACTAGCGGGGGCTACAATGAGCAGTTCTTC.

This chain links TRBV5-4 with TRBJ1-1, with a possible D match to TRBD1 (6 bases). The length of the CDR3 is 13 residues. Trimming stripped 0 bases from V and 7 bases from J, with 10 bases between. The germline CDR1 and CDR2 sequences are SGHNT and YYREEE (reference sequence). CDR3 nucleotides: TGTGCCAGCAGCTTGGCGGGAGGGGGTGAAGCTTTCTTT. Translated, it gives CASSLAGGGEAFF.

There are a few counts of this clone. The V call is TRBV11-3, the J call TRBJ1-1; the D is unclear. Germline V gene data show CDR1 as SGHNT and CDR2 as YENEEA. CDR3 length: 13 residues. V was shortened by 5 bases and J by 1 base, with 8 bases between the two germline ends. CDR3 residues: CASSRVGNTEAFF. The CDR3 bases are TGTGCCAGCAGCAGGGTGGGGAACACTGAAGCTTTCTTT. Full variable domain (rest looked up from reference TRBV11-3 and TRBJ1-1): EAGVVQSPRYKIIEKKQPVAFWCNPISGHNTLYWYLQNLGQGPELLIRYENEEAVDDSQLPKDRFSAERLKGVDSTLKIQPAELGDSAVYLCASSRVGNTEAFFGQGTRLTVV.

V and J are TRBV19 and TRBJ1-2; 7 nucleotides align to TRBD1. The germline V gene encodes CDR1 LNHDA and CDR2 SQIVND (reference sequence). Germline trimming cut 7 bases from V and 7 bases from J; bases unmatched to any gene: 15. The CDR3 has 15 residues. CDR3 DNA sequence: TGTGCCAGTACCCATGTAAGACAGGGAGGCATTGGCTACACCTTC. Amino acids: CASTHVRQGGIGYTF.

This clone appeared a few times. V and J are TRBV6-5 and TRBJ1-2; D unclear. The CDR3 sequence is 13 residues long. Germline assignment: CDR1 MNHEY and CDR2 SVGAGI. Trimming stripped 2 bases from V and 7 bases from J, with 11 bases between. The CDR3 protein is CASSYQLKIGYTF. CDR3 bases: TGTGCCAGCAGTTACCAATTAAAGATTGGCTACACCTTC.

The chain combines TRBV9 with TRBJ2-5; D is unclear. Between the trimmed V and J ends, which lost 0 bases and 4 bases, there was a span of 10 bases. This CDR3 spans 14 amino acids. Per the germline V gene, CDR1 is SGDLS and CDR2 is YYNGEE. CDR3 in amino acids: CASSVEAGGETQYF. For the CDR3, the DNA is TGTGCCAGCAGCGTAGAGGCAGGTGGAGAGACCCAGTACTTC. The full variable domain, completed using reference TRBV9 and TRBJ2-5, is DSGVTQTPKHLITATGQRVTLRCSPRSGDLSVYWYQQSLDQGLQFLIQYYNGEERAKGNILERFSAQQFPDLHSELNLSSLELGDSALYFCASSVEAGGETQYFGPGTRLLVL.

This chain links TRBV27 with TRBJ2-1; TRBD2 aligns across 13 bases. This CDR3 is 18 amino acids long. J lost 6 bases, V lost 5 bases, and 13 bases had no gene match. Germline-derived CDR1 and CDR2 are MNHEY and SMNVEV (reference sequence). CDR3 bases: TGTGCCAGCAGTGATGGACTAGCGGGAGTTCCCTCCGGCAATGAGCAGTTCTTC. This codes for CASSDGLAGVPSGNEQFF.

Comment on this clone: One end of the junction varies from germline; a read error may be responsible. Other DNA sequences in this specimen translate into the identical CDR3. The chain combines TRBV7-7 with TRBJ2-5; no reliable D call. There are 13 residues in the CDR3. In germline, CDR1 is SSHAT, CDR2 FNYEAQ (reference sequence). The CDR3 nucleotides are TGTGCTAGCAGCTCCCATCCCGAAGAGACCCAGTACTTC. Encoded protein: CASSSHPEETQYF.

The genes are TRBV6-5 and TRBJ1-5, with no clear D. Germline-derived CDR1 and CDR2 are MNHEY and SVGAGI. This CDR3 has 14 residues. The ends were cut back, 8 bases at V and 0 bases at J, with 11 bases in the middle. The DNA for the CDR3 is TGTGCCAGCGGGTCTTTTGATAGCAATCAGCCCCAGCATTTT. It encodes CASGSFDSNQPQHF.

J is TRBJ2-2 and V is TRBV30, with D possibly TRBD2 on 5 matching bases. Trimming pared 2 bases from V and 0 bases from J, leaving 10 bases between. CDR1 and CDR2 from the germline V gene are GTSNPN and SVGIG (reference sequence). This CDR3 has 15 residues. CDR3 residues: CAWSRAGSNTGELFF. The CDR3 bases are TGTGCCTGGAGTCGGGCGGGCTCGAACACCGGGGAGCTGTTTTTT.

The V call is TRBV2, the J call TRBJ2-1, with 12 bases lining up with TRBD2. Germline CDR1 is SNHLY and CDR2 is FYNNEI. The CDR3 extends over 14 amino acids. V was pared by 7 bases and J by 10 bases, with 8 bases of the junction left unmatched. CDR3 amino acids: CASTLGTSGSEQFF. The CDR3 bases are TGTGCCAGCACCCTGGGGACTAGCGGGTCAGAGCAGTTCTTC.

This chain links TRBV29-1 with TRBJ2-1, with D perhaps assigned TRBD1 or TRBD2 (5 bases each). V lost 3 bases and J lost 1, with 16 bases in between. The CDR3 covers 16 residues. CDR1 is SQVTM and CDR2 is ANQGSEA in the germline V gene. CDR3 in amino acids: CSVDRDREGSYNEQFF. For the CDR3, the DNA is TGCAGCGTTGACAGGGACCGCGAGGGGTCCTACAATGAGCAGTTCTTC.

This clone came up a few times. The V and J genes are TRBV5-4 and TRBJ2-7; 7 bases map to TRBD1. With V trimmed by 0 bases and J by 6 bases, 9 bases remained unmatched. CDR1 is SGHNT and CDR2 is YYREEE in the germline V gene (reference sequence). The CDR3 loop spans 15 amino acids. DNA for the CDR3: TGTGCCAGCAGCTTGGCTGGGGGAAGGGGGCGCGAGCAGTACTTC. Its translation: CASSLAGGRGREQYF.

The V and J genes are TRBV7-2 and TRBJ2-3, with D unclear. V lost 5 bases, J lost 3 bases, and 6 bases lay in between. Germline CDR1 is SGHTA and CDR2 is FQGNSA. The CDR3 length is 12 residues. The CDR3 nucleotides read TGTGCCAGCAGCCGAAAGACAGATACGCAGTATTTT. Protein sequence: CASSRKTDTQYF.

This clone was detected only a few times. The V gene is TRBV29-1, the J gene TRBJ1-1; no firm D call. There are 13 residues in the CDR3. V lost 4 bases to trimming and J lost 3 bases, with 12 bases between them. In germline, CDR1 is SQVTM, CDR2 ANQGSEA. In DNA, the CDR3 is TGCAGCGTTGGAGGGAGGCCGGACACTGAAGCTTTCTTT. This encodes CSVGGRPDTEAFF.

This clone was seen a handful of times. The chain recombines TRBV7-3 with TRBJ2-1; D tentatively fits TRBD1 or TRBD2 (5 bases each). The CDR3 length is 13 residues. Per the germline V gene, CDR1 is SGHTA and CDR2 is FQGTGA. V lost 5 bases, J lost 9 bases, and 14 bases lay in between. The CDR3 nucleotides are TGTGCCAGCAGCCCCGGGACCACCCCTGAGCAGTTCTTC. Protein: CASSPGTTPEQFF.

This clone was counted once. CDR3 sequence (DNA): TGTGCCAGCAGCTCAAGCTTCACGTACAATCAGCCCCAGCATTTT. The encoded protein is CASSSSFTYNQPQHF. The rearrangement uses TRBV9 and TRBJ1-5; D is uncertain. V lost 4 bases and J lost 3, with 14 bases in between. CDR3 length: 15 residues. Germline V gene lookup returns CDR1 SGDLS and CDR2 YYNGEE.

The J gene is TRBJ2-3, the V gene TRBV19; TRBD2 aligns across 9 bases. The ends lost 4 bases at V and 1 base at J; junction bases unmatched: 0. This CDR3 is built from 14 residues. The V gene's germline CDR1 is LNHDA and CDR2 SQIVND (reference sequence). The CDR3 region has the DNA TGTGCCAGTAGTAGGACTAGCGGCACAGATACGCAGTATTTT. It codes for CASSRTSGTDTQYF. Together with reference TRBV19 and TRBJ2-3, the CDR3 gives the full variable domain: DGGITQSPKYLFRKEGQNVTLSCEQNLNHDAMYWYRQDPGQGLRLIYYSQIVNDFQKGDIAEGYSVSREKKESFPLTVTSAQKNPTAFYLCASSRTSGTDTQYFGPGTRLTVL.

This clone has a handful of counts. This chain connects TRBV6-1 to TRBJ1-3; the D is unclear. The germline V gene has CDR1 MNHNS and CDR2 SASEGT. V dropped 6 bases and J dropped 3 bases, with 12 bases sitting between them. CDR3 length equals 14 residues. In DNA, the CDR3 is TGTGCCAGCAGCGATAGACCCAATGGAAACACCATATATTTT. Translation: CASSDRPNGNTIYF.

This sequence joins TRBV30 and TRBJ2-3; 7 bases are a match to TRBD2. The CDR3 is made up of 13 amino acids. J lost 6 bases, V lost 4 bases, and 7 bases had no gene match. From germline, CDR1 is GTSNPN and CDR2 SVGIG (reference sequence). The CDR3 DNA sequence: TGTGCCTGGAAAGTGGGAGGGACCGATACGCAGTATTTT. Translation gives CAWKVGGTDTQYF.

The gene calls are TRBV11-3 and TRBJ2-1, with D unresolved. The CDR3 is 14 residues long. Germline V gene sequence: CDR1 SGHNT, CDR2 YENEEA. The ends were cut back, 0 bases at V and 5 bases at J, with 8 bases in the middle. This CDR3 is CASSLDPLDNEQFF. DNA of the CDR3: TGTGCCAGCAGCTTAGATCCCCTCGACAATGAGCAGTTCTTC.

The chain uses TRBV11-2 and TRBJ2-5; the match to TRBD1 covers 10 bases. CDR1 and CDR2 from the germline V gene are SGHAT and FQNNGV. The V gene end was trimmed by 6 bases and the J gene end by 5 bases; junction bases not matched to a gene: 12. This CDR3 comprises 16 residues. CDR3 sequence reads: CASRAGTGVPWETQYF. In nucleotides, the CDR3 is TGTGCCAGCAGGGCCGGGACAGGGGTCCCCTGGGAGACCCAGTACTTC.

J is TRBJ2-3 and V is TRBV6-6; D remains unclear. V lost 4 bases, J lost 6 bases, and 11 bases lay in between. The CDR3 consists of 13 residues. Looked up from germline, CDR1 is MNHNY and CDR2 is SVGAGI (reference sequence). The CDR3 sequence is CASSLTSWDTQYF. In DNA form, the CDR3 reads TGTGCCAGCAGTTTGACCTCCTGGGATACGCAGTATTTT.

J is TRBJ1-3 and V is TRBV10-3; tentatively, D is TRBD1 (5 bases). Trimming removed 11 bases from V and 0 bases from J, with 17 bases in between. Germline lookup yields CDR1 ENHRY and CDR2 SYGVKD. This CDR3 comprises 15 residues. The CDR3 DNA reads TGTGCCGCACTCGACAGCCCCCGCTCTGGAAACACCATATATTTT. This translates into CAALDSPRSGNTIYF.

A word on this clone: At the DNA level, this CDR3 is encoded by other sequences in the same sample as well. The J gene is TRBJ1-1, the V gene TRBV10-2; D call uncertain. Germline V gives CDR1 WSHSY, CDR2 SAAADI. The CDR3 has 11 amino acids. Between the trimmed V and J ends, which lost 4 bases and 0 bases, there was a span of 0 bases. The CDR3: CASSVNTEAFF. The CDR3 DNA reads TGCGCCAGCAGTGTGAACACTGAAGCTTTCTTT.

Only a few counts were recorded for this clone. The chain combines TRBV7-6 with TRBJ1-5; no reliable D call. Trimming shortened V by 3 bases and J by 4 bases, and 7 bases separated the two germline ends. The CDR3 extends over 13 amino acids. Germline CDR1 SGHVS, CDR2 FNYEAQ. The CDR3 loop is CASSFSENQPQHF. The CDR3 DNA follows: TGTGCCAGCAGCTTCAGTGAGAATCAGCCCCAGCATTTT.

This clone appeared a few times. The gene calls are TRBV2 and TRBJ2-7; D may match TRBD1 or TRBD2 (5 bases each). Germline values: CDR1 SNHLY, CDR2 FYNNEI. This CDR3 has 13 amino acids. V dropped 4 bases and J dropped 5 bases, with 12 bases sitting between them. The CDR3 sequence is CASSVTRDHEQYF. In DNA, the CDR3 is TGTGCCAGCAGTGTCACCCGGGACCACGAGCAGTACTTC. The variable domain in full, completed from reference TRBV2 and TRBJ2-7, reads EPEVTQTPSHQVTQMGQEVILRCVPISNHLYFYWYRQILGQKVEFLVSFYNNEISEKSEIFDDQFSVERPDGSNFTLKIRSTKLEDSAMYFCASSVTRDHEQYFGPGTRLTVT.

In its sample, this clone was seen a few times. The CDR3 is CAISGGRNTGELFF. The CDR3 DNA reads as TGTGCCATCAGTGGCGGGAGAAACACCGGGGAGCTGTTTTTT. V gene TRBV10-3 combines with J gene TRBJ2-2; 7 bases are a match to TRBD2. Losses at the gene ends were 4 bases for V and 2 bases for J; bases not matched to a gene: 1. The CDR3 is made up of 14 amino acids. Germline lookup yields CDR1 ENHRY and CDR2 SYGVKD.

The chain uses TRBV6-5 and TRBJ2-2; D not certain. The CDR3 spans 12 residues. V was cut by 7 bases and J by 7 bases, with 10 bases left in between. The germline V gene encodes CDR1 MNHEY and CDR2 SVGAGI. The DNA of the CDR3 is TGTGCCAGCACCTCTGGGGTCGGGGAGCTGTTTTTT. This translates into CASTSGVGELFF.

J is TRBJ2-3 and V is TRBV5-3; maybe TRBD2 (5 bases). TRBV5-3 is recorded as an ORF, its role being uncertain. This CDR3 spans 17 amino acids. With 4 bases removed from V and 0 bases from J, the gap between germline ends came to 18 bases. The DNA for the CDR3 is TGTGCCAGAAGCCACATCTCTCGGGGTCCTAGCACAGATACGCAGTATTTT. This codes for CARSHISRGPSTDTQYF.

The chain combines TRBV27 with TRBJ2-3, with TRBD2 as a possible D gene (6 bases). Trimming took 8 bases from V and 2 from J, leaving 14 bases between them. This CDR3 comprises 14 residues. Germline V CDR1 and CDR2: MNHEY, SMNVEV (reference sequence). The chain's CDR3 is CASGRDLNTDTQYF. The DNA for the CDR3 is TGTGCCAGCGGACGGGACTTAAACACAGATACGCAGTATTTT.